This TCR beta chain is from a study of blood T cell repertoires in COVID-19. Generated by immunoSEQ multiplex PCR, the TCRdb table keeps only in-frame clones and is missing some. The repertoire consists of tens of thousands of clones, with 65% to 90% occurring once and the leading ten covering 16%. Germline V CDR1 and CDR2: KGHSH, LQKENI. CDR3 length equals 11 residues. V gave up 8 bases and J gave up 7 bases, with 11 bases separating them. The sequencing sample was made of peripheral blood. The TCR originated in a woman older than 75 with active or convalescent COVID-19. This chain uses TRBV18 with TRBJ1-1, with D perhaps TRBD1 (6 bases). In nucleotides, the CDR3 is TGTGCCAGCCAAAAACAGGGTGAAGCTTTCTTT. Translated, it gives CASQKQGEAFF.